The 3 T cell receptor beta chains listed next were all sequenced from one sample in a study of control samples from healthy donors and cancer patients. Clones were read by immunoSEQ multiplex PCR, and TCRdb kept only the in-frame ones, dropping some. The data contain roughly 200,000 clones, about nine tenths of them seen just once; the ten biggest clones take up about 2%. The sample comprised blood. These TCRs come from a man aged 25 to 45 in good health.

The V and J genes are TRBV11-2 and TRBJ2-7; possible D gene TRBD1, 6 bases. Germline V CDR1 and CDR2: SGHAT, FQNNGV. The V end was cut by 4 bases, the J end by 3 bases, with 16 bases between. The CDR3 runs 15 residues. The CDR3 spells CASSSSRTAHYEQYF. The DNA for the CDR3 is TGTGCCAGCAGCTCCTCTAGGACAGCTCACTACGAGCAGTACTTC. Filled out from reference TRBV11-2 and TRBJ2-7, the complete variable domain reads EAGVAQSPRYKIIEKRQSVAFWCNPISGHATLYWYQQILGQGPKLLIQFQNNGVVDDSQLPKDRFSAERLKGVDSTLKIQPAKLEDSAVYLCASSSSRTAHYEQYFGPGTRLTVT.

This clone came up once. The gene calls are TRBV6-2 or TRBV6-3 and TRBJ2-1; 9 bases line up with TRBD1. CDR3 length: 14 amino acids. Losses at the gene ends were 4 bases for V and 5 bases for J; bases not matched to a gene: 3. Germline CDR1 reads MNHEY; CDR2 reads SVGEGT. In DNA form, the CDR3 reads TGTGCCAGCAGTTTAGGACAGGGGAACAATGAGCAGTTCTTC. It yields the protein CASSLGQGNNEQFF.

This clone was observed a few times. This chain connects TRBV15 to TRBJ1-3, with a tentative D call TRBD1 (5 bases). The ends were cut back, 0 bases at V and 4 bases at J, with 13 bases in the middle. CDR3 size: 16 residues. Looked up from germline, CDR1 is LNHNV and CDR2 is YYDKDF (reference sequence). The CDR3 DNA follows: TGTGCCACCAGCAGAGATGGCGGGGGTTTCGGAAACACCATATATTTT. Its translation: CATSRDGGGFGNTIYF.